This passage covers 31 T cell receptor beta chains from one sample sequenced in a study of shared clonotypes between healthy human individuals. Assay used: immunoSEQ multiplex PCR; TCRdb lists only in-frame clones, some missing. This table has fewer than 650,000 clones, around 76% appearing once. The sequenced material came from PBMCs. The receptor set was obtained from a woman in her 40s in good health. Some clones in this sample may be carry-over from other donors' samples.

The chain employs TRBV27 and TRBJ2-3; the D is unclear. The V gene lost 0 bases and the J gene lost 6 bases, with 10 bases spanning the gap. CDR3 length equals 14 residues. Germline CDR1 MNHEY, CDR2 SMNVEV (reference sequence). CDR3: CASSLSLSSDTQYF. The CDR3 DNA sequence: TGTGCCAGCAGTTTATCCTTAAGCTCGGATACGCAGTATTTT.

This clone was seen only once. The chain uses TRBV19 and TRBJ2-1; TRBD2 is a possible D gene (6 bases). Trimming left V 3 bases short and J 3 bases short, with 18 bases between. CDR3 length: 17 residues. CDR1 and CDR2 from the germline V gene are LNHDA and SQIVND (reference sequence). The CDR3 spells CASSMGIASSDYNEQFF. CDR3 in DNA: TGTGCCAGTAGTATGGGGATCGCGTCTAGCGACTACAATGAGCAGTTCTTC.

V is TRBV6-5 and J is TRBJ2-1; D unclear. The germline V and J ends were trimmed by 0 bases and 9 bases, with 3 bases remaining between them. The length of the CDR3 is 11 residues. Germline V gene lookup returns CDR1 MNHEY and CDR2 SVGAGI. The CDR3 DNA reads TGTGCCAGCAGTTACTCGAGTGAGCAGTTCTTC. This gives the protein CASSYSSEQFF.

V and J are TRBV28 and TRBJ1-1; TRBD1 might be the D (5 bases). The CDR3 spans 13 residues. V was trimmed by 8 bases and J by 5 bases, leaving 15 bases between them. From germline, CDR1 is MDHEN and CDR2 SYDVKM. This CDR3 is CASRGGTRTEAFF. The CDR3, as DNA: TGTGCCAGCCGGGGGGGGACTAGAACTGAAGCTTTCTTT.

At least ten counts were recorded for this clone. Other DNA sequences of this sample code for an identical CDR3. The V and J genes are TRBV25-1 and TRBJ2-6, with D hard to call. In germline, CDR1 is MGHDK, CDR2 SYGVNS. Trimming left V 2 bases short and J 0 bases short, with 8 bases between. The CDR3 loop spans 16 amino acids. In nucleotides, the CDR3 is TGTGCCAGCAGTGAAGGCGGTAGCTCTGGGGCCAACGTCCTGACTTTC. Its translation is CASSEGGSSGANVLTF.

This chain joins TRBV7-2 and TRBJ2-1, with D unresolved. V was clipped by 5 bases and J by 0 bases, with 17 bases between them. This CDR3 region has 17 residues. Per germline, CDR1 SGHTA and CDR2 FQGNSA. CDR3 residues: CASSRRGFSSSYNEQFF. The CDR3 coding sequence is TGTGCCAGCAGCCGAAGAGGTTTCTCGAGCTCCTACAATGAGCAGTTCTTC.

This clone has a handful of counts. This sample includes further DNA sequences coding for the same CDR3. The J gene is TRBJ2-3, the V gene TRBV10-3; 13 bases map to TRBD2. Losses at the gene ends were 10 bases for V and 5 bases for J; bases not matched to a gene: 9. Germline CDR1 ENHRY, CDR2 SYGVKD. The CDR3 is 15 residues long. CDR3 sequence reads: CATSSGLAGVDTQYF. CDR3 nucleotide sequence: TGTGCCACCTCGAGCGGACTAGCGGGAGTAGATACGCAGTATTTT.

This clone was picked up one time. The CDR3 protein is CASSYIIDTQYF. The CDR3 coding sequence is TGTGCCAGCAGCTATATAATTGATACGCAGTATTTT. The J gene is TRBJ2-3, the V gene TRBV7-2; D unclear. V was cut by 4 bases and J by 6 bases, with 8 bases left in between. The length of the CDR3 is 12 residues. The germline V gene encodes CDR1 SGHTA and CDR2 FQGNSA.

The chain couples TRBV7-3 to TRBJ2-3; possibly TRBD1 for D (5 bases). Germline-derived CDR1 and CDR2 are SGHTA and FQGTGA. V lost 5 bases and J lost 7, with 13 bases in between. The CDR3 has 13 amino acids. CDR3 residues: CASSRQGDNTQYF. DNA for the CDR3: TGTGCCAGCAGCCGCCAGGGTGACAATACGCAGTATTTT. Variable domain in full (rest from reference TRBV7-3 and TRBJ2-3): GAGVSQTPSNKVTEKGKYVELRCDPISGHTALYWYRQSLGQGPEFLIYFQGTGAADDSGLPNDRFFAVRPEGSVSTLKIQRTERGDSAVYLCASSRQGDNTQYFGPGTRLTVL.

This CDR3 reads CAWSVSFSAQYF. Here the CDR3 DNA reads TGTGCCTGGAGTGTTTCGTTCTCGGCGCAGTATTTT. The chain recombines TRBV30 with TRBJ2-3; D gene uncertain. CDR3 length equals 12 residues. Trimming removed 0 bases at V and 10 bases at J, with 11 bases between. Germline V gene sequence: CDR1 GTSNPN, CDR2 SVGIG (reference sequence).

This clone was counted only a few times. The chain carries TRBV7-3 and TRBJ2-1, with D possibly TRBD2 on 6 matching bases. The germline V gene has CDR1 SGHTA and CDR2 FQGTGA. Trimming removed 1 base from V and 5 bases from J, with 12 bases in between. The CDR3 sequence is 15 residues long. CDR3 DNA sequence: TGTGCCAGCAGCTTAATGGGGGGAGCGGACAATGAGCAGTTCTTC. It codes for CASSLMGGADNEQFF.

This chain connects TRBV5-1 to TRBJ2-7; 9 bases map to TRBD2. The J segment lost 5 bases and the V segment lost 6 bases, leaving 15 bases of the junction unmatched. CDR3 size: 16 residues. In germline, CDR1 is SGHRS, CDR2 YFSETQ. This CDR3 is CASTNTPGLAFHEQYF. Here the CDR3 DNA reads TGCGCCAGCACCAACACGCCGGGACTAGCTTTCCACGAGCAGTACTTC.

With respect to this clone: A read error is the likely source, as a far larger clone sits one nucleotide away. This same CDR3 is encoded by further DNA sequences in the sample. The CDR3 bases are TGCGCCAGCAGCCAATTAGTGTCGGCGAGGGAACTGTTTTTT. Protein: CASSQLVSARELFF. The rearrangement links TRBV14 to TRBJ1-4; the D is unclear. CDR3 length: 14 residues. Germline loops: CDR1 SGHDN, CDR2 FVKESK.

This clone was observed a few times. The chain uses TRBV7-9 and TRBJ2-1; 8 nucleotides agree with TRBD2. This CDR3 is built from 12 residues. With V trimmed by 11 bases and J by 10 bases, 10 bases remained unmatched. Germline-derived CDR1 and CDR2 are SEHNR and FQNEAQ (reference sequence). The CDR3 bases are TGTGCCTCCGAGGCGGGAGGTCGAGAGCAGTTCTTC. Amino acids: CASEAGGREQFF.

This clone occurred once. The chain combines TRBV6-4 with TRBJ1-6; D is perhaps TRBD1 (5 bases). V dropped 4 bases and J dropped 5 bases, with 12 bases sitting between them. CDR3 length: 15 residues. Germline V gene data show CDR1 as MRHNA and CDR2 as SNTAGT. CDR3 residues: CASSAGNTDNSPLHF. The CDR3 nucleotides are TGTGCCAGCAGTGCAGGGAACACTGATAATTCACCCCTCCACTTT.

The chain carries TRBV7-9 and TRBJ2-1; D is undetermined. Germline values: CDR1 SEHNR, CDR2 FQNEAQ (reference sequence). V shed 0 bases and J shed 0 bases, with 12 bases lying between them. The CDR3 consists of 17 residues. CDR3 residues: CASSLADTADSYNEQFF. In DNA, the CDR3 is TGTGCCAGCAGCTTAGCGGATACAGCCGACTCCTACAATGAGCAGTTCTTC. The complete variable domain, with remaining parts taken from reference TRBV7-9 and TRBJ2-1, reads DTGVSQNPRHKITKRGQNVTFRCDPISEHNRLYWYRQTLGQGPEFLTYFQNEAQLEKSRLLSDRFSAERPKGSFSTLEIQRTEQGDSAMYLCASSLADTADSYNEQFFGPGTRLTVL.

The chain combines TRBV5-1 with TRBJ2-3; 8 bases are shared with TRBD1. Per the germline V gene, CDR1 is SGHRS and CDR2 is YFSETQ. The CDR3 contains 12 residues. Trimming at V came to 4 bases and at J to 10 bases, leaving 5 bases not matched to a gene. CDR3 loop: CASSGDRGAQYF. The CDR3 region has the DNA TGCGCCAGCAGCGGCGACAGGGGAGCGCAGTATTTT.

The chain links TRBV5-6 to TRBJ2-1, with TRBD2 identical over 10 bases. This CDR3 comprises 15 residues. The V gene end was trimmed by 2 bases and the J gene end by 3 bases; junction bases not matched to a gene: 2. Germline CDR1 reads SGHDT; CDR2 reads YYEEEE. CDR3 in amino acids: CASSFSGGYYNEQFF. DNA for the CDR3: TGTGCCAGCAGCTTTAGCGGGGGGTACTACAATGAGCAGTTCTTC.

The V and J genes are TRBV7-8 and TRBJ1-1; 9 nucleotides align to TRBD1. V shed 5 bases and J 3 bases; nucleotides not matched to a gene: 7. Germline CDR1 SGHVS, CDR2 FQNEAQ. CDR3 length: 15 residues. The CDR3 nucleotides are TGTGCCAGCAGCGCCCACAGGGGGCTAGACACTGAAGCTTTCTTT. Protein: CASSAHRGLDTEAFF.

CDR3 nucleotides: TGCGCCAGCAGCTTAGGGACTAGCGGCCAGAGTGAGCAGTTCTTC. It translates to CASSLGTSGQSEQFF. The chain combines TRBV5-1 with TRBJ2-1, with 11 bases that match TRBD2. The V gene end was trimmed by 2 bases and the J gene end by 9 bases; junction bases not matched to a gene: 7. Germline lookup yields CDR1 SGHRS and CDR2 YFSETQ. This CDR3 spans 15 amino acids.

This rearrangement joins TRBV7-9 to TRBJ2-5, with D perhaps TRBD2 (6 bases). The CDR3 totals 14 residues. The germline V gene encodes CDR1 SEHNR and CDR2 FQNEAQ (reference sequence). V was shortened by 3 bases and J by 5 bases, with 13 bases between the two germline ends. The DNA of the CDR3 is TGTGCCAGCAGCTTCGCGGCGGGGAGGGAGACCCAGTACTTC. The encoded protein is CASSFAAGRETQYF.

V usage is TRBV7-8 and J usage is TRBJ1-3, with TRBD1 identical over 9 bases. In germline, CDR1 is SGHVS, CDR2 FQNEAQ. V trimming: 4 bases; J trimming: 3 bases; junction bases outside the gene matches: 10. CDR3 length: 17 amino acids. CDR3 sequence (DNA): TGTGCCAGCAGCTCAACAGAGACAGGGGGTTATGGAAACACCATATATTTT. Translating gives CASSSTETGGYGNTIYF.

This chain links TRBV29-1 with TRBJ2-2; 11 bases are a match to TRBD2. Germline CDR1 reads SQVTM; CDR2 reads ANQGSEA. V lost 7 bases and J lost 3; bases outside the gene matches: 4. The CDR3 runs to 14 residues. The CDR3 sequence is CSAWTSGHTGELFF. Here the CDR3 DNA reads TGCAGCGCCTGGACTAGCGGGCACACCGGGGAGCTGTTTTTT.

V and J are TRBV4-3 and TRBJ1-2, with D tentatively TRBD1 (6 bases). Per the germline V gene, CDR1 is LGHNA and CDR2 is YSLEER. Trimming pared 2 bases from V and 3 bases from J, leaving 25 bases between. This CDR3 region has 19 residues. CDR3 in amino acids: CASSQSMIRQGMMDYGYTF. As DNA, the CDR3 is TGCGCCAGCAGCCAAAGCATGATTCGGCAGGGGATGATGGACTATGGCTACACCTTC.

The genes are TRBV19 and TRBJ2-1; 7 bases map to TRBD1. The germline CDR1 and CDR2 sequences are LNHDA and SQIVND (reference sequence). The CDR3 runs to 11 residues. V was pared by 5 bases and J by 13 bases, with 5 bases of the junction left unmatched. The CDR3 DNA is TGTGCCAGTAGTGGAGACAGGGAACAGTTCTTC. This translates into CASSGDREQFF.

The chain couples TRBV30 to TRBJ1-3; D remains ambiguous. Per the germline V gene, CDR1 is GTSNPN and CDR2 is SVGIG (reference sequence). Trimming cost V 1 base and J 1 base, with 8 bases left between them. The CDR3 runs 14 residues. The CDR3 coding sequence is TGTGCCTGGAGTGGGAGAAGGTCTGGAAACACCATATATTTT. As protein: CAWSGRRSGNTIYF.

This clone was detected a few times. The chain links TRBV5-1 to TRBJ2-7; 7 bases agree with TRBD1. This CDR3 is 15 amino acids long. The V and J ends lost 0 bases and 2 bases, in that order; junction bases with no gene match: 5. In germline, CDR1 is SGHRS, CDR2 YFSETQ. CDR3 in DNA: TGCGCCAGCAGCTTGGGGACAGGTGACACCTACGAGCAGTACTTC. It yields the protein CASSLGTGDTYEQYF.

The chain joins TRBV7-2 to TRBJ1-2; TRBD1 matches at 10 bases. Looked up from germline, CDR1 is SGHTA and CDR2 is FQGNSA. With V trimmed by 1 base and J by 3 bases, 5 bases remained unmatched. This CDR3 comprises 16 residues. The CDR3 reads CASSLGTGGLYYGYTF. The CDR3 coding sequence is TGTGCCAGCAGCTTAGGGACAGGGGGTCTATACTATGGCTACACCTTC.

This chain joins TRBV27 and TRBJ2-1, with TRBD2 identical over 8 bases. This CDR3 has 15 amino acids. Trimming cost V 3 bases and J 8 bases; bases outside gene matches: 9. Germline CDR1 and CDR2: MNHEY and SMNVEV (reference sequence). Written as DNA, the CDR3 is TGTGCCAGCAGTTTGGGCACGGGGGGGCTTGATGAGCAGTTCTTC. Protein sequence: CASSLGTGGLDEQFF.

The rearrangement links TRBV19 to TRBJ2-5; 8 bases are a match to TRBD1. Looked up from germline, CDR1 is LNHDA and CDR2 is SQIVND (reference sequence). The ends lost 4 bases at V and 0 bases at J; junction bases unmatched: 7. The CDR3 covers 16 residues. Here the CDR3 reads CASSRGTGLYQETQYF. CDR3 sequence (DNA): TGTGCCAGTAGTAGGGGGACAGGACTATACCAAGAGACCCAGTACTTC.

The rearrangement joins TRBV11-2 to TRBJ2-1; no clear D gene. This CDR3 is 16 amino acids long. CDR1 and CDR2 (germline): SGHAT, FQNNGV. V shed 1 base and J shed 5 bases, with 15 bases lying between them. Here the CDR3 reads CASSLVPDGKDNEQFF. Here the CDR3 DNA reads TGTGCCAGCAGCTTAGTCCCTGACGGAAAGGACAATGAGCAGTTCTTC.